The 22 T cell receptor beta chains in this list originate from one sample, sequenced in a study of blood T cell repertoires in COVID-19. The repertoire was sequenced with immunoSEQ multiplex PCR; TCRdb's copy has only in-frame clones and lacks some. Here the sample spans some 250,000 clones, 75% to 85% being singletons. Specimen: peripheral blood. The receptor source for this set is a woman aged 55 to 70 with active or convalescent COVID-19.

The CDR3 loop reads CASSLLGNRDSIYGYTF. In DNA form, the CDR3 reads TGTGCCAGCAGCTTGTTGGGGAACCGGGACAGCATCTATGGCTACACCTTC. The chain joins TRBV5-6 to TRBJ1-2; TRBD1 matches at 7 bases. The germline gives CDR1 SGHDT, CDR2 YYEEEE. V lost 1 base and J lost 4; bases outside the gene matches: 13. The CDR3 loop spans 17 amino acids.

The rearrangement uses TRBV6-5 and TRBJ1-6, with 7 bases matching TRBD1. CDR1 is MNHEY and CDR2 is SVGAGI in the germline V gene. With 7 bases clipped from V and 6 bases from J, the junction kept 6 bases outside the gene matches. The CDR3 is 14 residues long. As DNA, the CDR3 is TGTGCCAGCAACAAACAGGGGCTTAATTCACCCCTCCACTTT. It codes for CASNKQGLNSPLHF.

The rearrangement joins TRBV24-1 to TRBJ2-7; tentative D call: TRBD2 (7 bases). The germline V and J ends were trimmed by 3 bases and 2 bases, with 19 bases remaining between them. This CDR3 contains 17 residues. Germline V gene lookup returns CDR1 KGHDR and CDR2 SFDVKD. CDR3 residues: CATSDLGGQGSTYEQYF. The DNA of the CDR3 is TGTGCCACCAGTGATCTCGGGGGGCAGGGTAGCACCTACGAGCAGTACTTC.

V gene TRBV15 combines with J gene TRBJ1-5, with a weak D call TRBD1 (5 bases). CDR3 size: 16 residues. V was pared by 1 base and J by 6 bases, with 16 bases between. CDR1 LNHNV and CDR2 YYDKDF come from the germline V gene (reference sequence). The DNA of the CDR3 is TGTGCCACCAGCAGAGTGGGGGGACGGGTGAGTCAGCCCCAGCATTTT. Residues: CATSRVGGRVSQPQHF.

This chain joins TRBV11-2 and TRBJ2-3; 9 nucleotides agree with TRBD2. The CDR3 extends over 16 amino acids. Germline V lookup: CDR1 SGHAT, CDR2 FQNNGV. J lost 5 bases, V lost 0 bases, and 6 bases had no gene match. The CDR3 DNA is TGTGCCAGCAGCTTAGAAGGGCGGGGGGGCGTAGATACGCAGTATTTT. Translated, it gives CASSLEGRGGVDTQYF.

Concerning this clone: Other nucleotide sequences from this sample produce the same CDR3. This chain connects TRBV7-8 to TRBJ1-5; TRBD1 might be the D (6 bases). The germline V and J ends were trimmed by 5 bases and 2 bases, with 7 bases remaining between them. This CDR3 region has 13 residues. The germline gives CDR1 SGHVS, CDR2 FQNEAQ. The CDR3 sequence: CASSPGGNQPQHF. The CDR3 nucleotides read TGTGCCAGCAGCCCAGGGGGCAATCAGCCCCAGCATTTT.

The V call is TRBV19, the J call TRBJ2-1, with D hard to call. The CDR3 covers 13 residues. Germline V lookup: CDR1 LNHDA, CDR2 SQIVND (reference sequence). V lost 4 bases, J lost 7 bases, and 11 bases lay in between. The CDR3 DNA sequence: TGTGCCAGTAGTAGTATACAGCAAAATGAGCAGTTCTTC. The encoded protein is CASSSIQQNEQFF.

This clone was counted a single time. V usage is TRBV27 and J usage is TRBJ1-6, with 7 bases lining up with TRBD1. V was clipped by 6 bases and J by 13 bases; unmatched bases: 15. Germline-derived CDR1 and CDR2 are MNHEY and SMNVEV (reference sequence). The CDR3 length is 15 residues. CDR3 loop: CASRPWDRTLSPLHF. CDR3 coding DNA: TGTGCCAGCAGGCCCTGGGACAGAACTCTCTCGCCCCTCCACTTT.

The rearrangement links TRBV7-7 to TRBJ2-3, with TRBD1 matching over 8 bases. CDR3 length equals 15 residues. V lost 5 bases and J lost 4; bases outside the gene matches: 8. Germline V gives CDR1 SSHAT, CDR2 FNYEAQ (reference sequence). CDR3 sequence: CASSQTGTGSDTQYF. As DNA, the CDR3 is TGTGCCAGCAGCCAAACCGGGACAGGTTCAGATACGCAGTATTTT. Drawing the rest from reference TRBV7-7 and TRBJ2-3, the complete variable domain is GAGVSQSPRYKVTKRGQDVTLRCDPISSHATLYWYQQALGQGPEFLTYFNYEAQPDKSGLPSDRFSAERPEGSISTLTIQRTEQRDSAMYRCASSQTGTGSDTQYFGPGTRLTVL.

This chain uses TRBV10-3 with TRBJ1-2, with 7 bases identical to TRBD1. J was trimmed by 3 bases and V by 6 bases; bases with no gene match: 10. Per the germline V gene, CDR1 is ENHRY and CDR2 is SYGVKD. The CDR3 sequence is 15 residues long. The CDR3 DNA follows: TGTGCCATCAGCTCAGGGGGGCCGAAGGACTATGGCTACACCTTC. It translates to CAISSGGPKDYGYTF.

This chain connects TRBV1 to TRBJ2-2; TRBD2 is the table's D call, not checked against the DNA. TRBV1 is designated a pseudogene. The CDR3 extends over 19 amino acids. CDR3 sequence: CTSSQDLLAGDANTGELFF. In DNA, the CDR3 is TGCACCAGCAGCCAAGATCTTTTAGCGGGGGACGCGAACACCGGGGAGCTGTTTTTT.

J is TRBJ1-1 and V is TRBV12-5, with TRBD1 as a possible D gene (6 bases). The CDR3 is made up of 15 amino acids. Germline CDR1 and CDR2: LGHNT and FRNRAP. Trimming stripped 0 bases from V and 5 bases from J, with 13 bases between. The CDR3 DNA follows: TGTGCTAGTGGTTTGGTGGGGGGGCGTCGTACTGAAGCTTTCTTT. It specifies CASGLVGGRRTEAFF.

The J gene is TRBJ2-7, the V gene TRBV5-1, with 9 bases aligning to TRBD1. V was pared by 5 bases and J by 2 bases, with 8 bases of the junction left unmatched. The CDR3 runs 15 residues. Germline V lookup: CDR1 SGHRS, CDR2 YFSETQ. As DNA, the CDR3 is TGCGCCAGCAGTTCCACAGGGGGCGCAGCCTACGAGCAGTACTTC. Amino acids: CASSSTGGAAYEQYF.

A single count supports this clone. The J gene is TRBJ2-7, the V gene TRBV5-1, with a weak D call TRBD1 (5 bases). Trimming pared 4 bases from V and 4 bases from J, leaving 18 bases between. From germline, CDR1 is SGHRS and CDR2 YFSETQ. The CDR3 spans 15 residues. The CDR3 DNA reads TGCGCCAGCAGCCAACAGGCCACCCTAAGTTACGAGCAGTACTTC. Protein: CASSQQATLSYEQYF.

This sequence joins TRBV5-1 and TRBJ1-1, with a weak D call TRBD1 (6 bases). Germline V CDR1 and CDR2: SGHRS, YFSETQ. V dropped 0 bases and J dropped 8 bases, with 26 bases sitting between them. The length of the CDR3 is 18 residues. The CDR3: CASSLGPSDRSRNWEAFF. CDR3 bases: TGCGCCAGCAGCTTGGGGCCGAGCGACAGGTCTAGAAACTGGGAAGCTTTCTTT.

The J gene is TRBJ1-2, the V gene TRBV6-4; D not resolved. The CDR3 loop spans 14 amino acids. Germline V gene data show CDR1 as MRHNA and CDR2 as SNTAGT. V was shortened by 3 bases and J by 7 bases, with 15 bases between the two germline ends. CDR3 DNA sequence: TGTGCCAGCAGTGAGACCGCCGGGGTGGGTGGCTACACCTTC. This gives the protein CASSETAGVGGYTF.

This chain links TRBV20-1 with TRBJ1-3; D not resolved. The CDR3 covers 11 residues. CDR1 is DFQATT, CDR2 SNEGSKA, per germline (reference sequence). V lost 5 bases, J lost 3 bases, and 5 bases lay in between. In DNA form, the CDR3 reads TGCAGTGCTCAGGTTGGAAACACCATATATTTT. Amino acid sequence: CSAQVGNTIYF.

In this sample, this clone turned up a few times. J is TRBJ2-7 and V is TRBV5-1; perhaps TRBD2 as D (5 bases). Trimming stripped 4 bases from V and 3 bases from J, with 14 bases between. The germline V gene encodes CDR1 SGHRS and CDR2 YFSETQ. This CDR3 has 14 amino acids. CDR3: CASSPPDGDYEQYF. The CDR3 coding sequence is TGCGCCAGCAGCCCCCCCGACGGGGACTACGAGCAGTACTTC.

This clone was recorded once. The chain is built from TRBV6-4 and TRBJ1-6; tentatively, D is TRBD1 (5 bases). The CDR3 sequence is 13 residues long. CDR1 MRHNA and CDR2 SNTAGT come from the germline V gene. Trimming removed 4 bases at V and 9 bases at J, with 10 bases between. The CDR3 loop reads CASSAQGGSPLHF. As DNA, the CDR3 is TGTGCCAGCAGTGCGCAGGGTGGTTCACCCCTCCACTTT.

V is TRBV5-1 and J is TRBJ2-1, with 7 nucleotides matching TRBD1. The CDR3 length is 17 residues. The junction had 13 bases not matched to a gene; V was cut back by 0 bases and J by 7 bases. The V gene's germline CDR1 is SGHRS and CDR2 YFSETQ. CDR3 in DNA: TGCGCCAGCAGCTTGGGGCCTCAAGGGGGCAGTAGGAATGAGCAGTTCTTC. Protein product: CASSLGPQGGSRNEQFF.

This clone has a single count. V is TRBV7-3 and J is TRBJ2-4; 11 bases fit TRBD1. The CDR3 covers 19 residues. V dropped 10 bases and J dropped 6; count of bases not matched to a gene: 23. CDR1 and CDR2 from the germline V gene are SGHTA and FQGTGA. In DNA form, the CDR3 reads TGTGCCATTAATCCGACAACCCCGGGACAGGGGGTTCGAAGAAACATTCAGTACTTC. Translated: CAINPTTPGQGVRRNIQYF.

The rearrangement joins TRBV3-1 (or the pseudogene TRBV3-2) to TRBJ2-2; 7 bases are shared with TRBD2. Germline CDR1 is LGHDT and CDR2 is YNNKEL (reference sequence). The CDR3 is made up of 14 amino acids. The CDR3 is CVSTAGEYTGELFF. DNA for the CDR3: TGTGTCTCCACGGCGGGGGAATACACCGGGGAGCTGTTTTTT.